The next 24 T cell receptor beta chains were all read from a single sample in a study of cytomegalovirus exposure and HLA in healthy donors (dated by TCRdb to about 2017). The library was obtained by the immunoSEQ multiplex PCR assay. TCRdb carries this immuneACCESS record with in-frame sequences only. Its versions omit some clonotypes, under half of them owing to an unresolved V gene in the studies checked, with the rest unexplained. Here the sample has around 230,000 clones; more than 75% occur a single time. Together, the top ten hold less than 1.5% of the sample. The sequencing sample was made of PBMCs. Every receptor here comes from a woman younger than 45 in good health and CMV-seropositive.

This chain links TRBV13 with TRBJ1-2; 7 nucleotides match TRBD1. Germline-derived CDR1 and CDR2 are PRHDT and FYEKMQ (reference sequence). The CDR3 extends over 13 amino acids. V lost 5 bases, J lost 8 bases, and 8 bases stayed unmatched. The CDR3 region is CASSLQGPGGYTF. CDR3 nucleotides: TGTGCCAGCAGCCTACAGGGGCCGGGCGGCTACACCTTC.

V is TRBV19 and J is TRBJ2-4, with a tentative D call TRBD1 (5 bases). CDR3 length: 14 residues. Trimming cost V 8 bases and J 0 bases, with 11 bases left between them. CDR1 is LNHDA, CDR2 SQIVND, per germline (reference sequence). The CDR3 coding sequence is TGTGCCAGTGAAACTCAGGGAGCCAAAAACATTCAGTACTTC. Translating gives CASETQGAKNIQYF.

This rearrangement joins TRBV18 to TRBJ1-1; 9 bases are a match to TRBD1. After removal of 5 bases from V and 0 bases from J, the junction contained 1 base not matched to a gene. Germline CDR1 KGHSH, CDR2 LQKENI. This CDR3 region has 14 residues. DNA for the CDR3: TGTGCCAGCTCATGGACAGGGGTGAACACTGAAGCTTTCTTT. This gives the protein CASSWTGVNTEAFF.

This clone was detected only a few times. The chain uses TRBV5-1 and TRBJ1-2, with D possibly being TRBD1 (5 bases). CDR1 SGHRS and CDR2 YFSETQ come from the germline V gene. Trimming stripped 4 bases from V and 3 bases from J, with 10 bases between. This CDR3 comprises 13 residues. The CDR3 nucleotides are TGCGCCAGCAGCCCGGACAACCACTATGGCTACACCTTC. It codes for CASSPDNHYGYTF.

The chain has TRBV29-1 and TRBJ2-7; 7 bases match TRBD1. Per the germline V gene, CDR1 is SQVTM and CDR2 is ANQGSEA. CDR3 length: 14 residues. After removal of 5 bases from V and 0 bases from J, the junction contained 7 bases not matched to a gene. The chain's CDR3 is CSVSVGQASYEQYF. CDR3 bases: TGCAGCGTTTCGGTAGGACAGGCCTCCTACGAGCAGTACTTC.

The chain carries TRBV6-5 and TRBJ2-4, with 7 positions matching TRBD1. The ends lost 4 bases at V and 9 bases at J; junction bases unmatched: 12. Germline V gene data show CDR1 as MNHEY and CDR2 as SVGAGI. The length of the CDR3 is 15 residues. The CDR3 coding sequence is TGTGCCAGCAGTTCCGGCCGGGACAGCGTAAGCATTCAGTACTTC. It specifies CASSSGRDSVSIQYF.

This chain links TRBV7-8 with TRBJ1-5; tentatively, D is TRBD1 (5 bases). Germline assignment: CDR1 SGHVS and CDR2 FQNEAQ. This CDR3 region has 14 residues. V gave up 1 base and J gave up 5 bases, with 9 bases separating them. The CDR3 reads CASSLVDTYQPQHF. The CDR3 region has the DNA TGTGCCAGCAGCTTAGTGGACACCTATCAGCCCCAGCATTTT.

The V call is TRBV11-3, the J call TRBJ2-7; 7 nucleotides align to TRBD1. The V segment lost 5 bases and the J segment 3 bases; nucleotides outside the gene matches: 13. The CDR3 has 16 amino acids. Germline CDR1 SGHNT, CDR2 YENEEA. CDR3 sequence: CASSPKTGRTFYEQYF. The CDR3 nucleotides read TGTGCCAGCAGCCCAAAGACAGGGCGCACGTTCTACGAGCAGTACTTC.

The chain couples TRBV7-9 to TRBJ1-5; TRBD1 matches at 10 bases. CDR1 SEHNR and CDR2 FQNEAQ come from the germline V gene (reference sequence). CDR3 length: 18 amino acids. The V gene end was trimmed by 3 bases and the J gene end by 2 bases; junction bases not matched to a gene: 10. Written as DNA, the CDR3 is TGTGCCAGCAGCTTGGGACAGGGGCCCCCCAAGGGCAATCAGCCCCAGCATTTT. Amino acids: CASSLGQGPPKGNQPQHF.

The V call is TRBV6-5, the J call TRBJ1-1, with 7 positions matching TRBD1. J gave up 5 bases and V 0 bases, and 9 bases lay outside the gene matches. This CDR3 is 16 amino acids long. Germline CDR1 is MNHEY and CDR2 is SVGAGI. CDR3 bases: TGTGCCAGCAGTTACTCGAGACAGGGAGGTTGGACTGAAGCTTTCTTT. This gives the protein CASSYSRQGGWTEAFF.

This clone occurred a few times. The chain is built from TRBV5-6 and TRBJ2-7; 8 bases line up with TRBD2. Trimming took 2 bases from V and 5 from J; bases not matched to a gene: 9. Germline values: CDR1 SGHDT, CDR2 YYEEEE. This CDR3 is 15 amino acids long. The CDR3 loop is CASSFYHTRGDEQYF. In DNA form, the CDR3 reads TGTGCCAGCAGCTTTTACCATACGCGGGGGGACGAGCAGTACTTC. Variable domain in full (rest from reference TRBV5-6 and TRBJ2-7): DAGVTQSPTHLIKTRGQQVTLRCSPKSGHDTVSWYQQALGQGPQFIFQYYEEEERQRGNFPDRFSGHQFPNYSSELNVNALLLGDSALYLCASSFYHTRGDEQYFGPGTRLTVT.

A single count supports this clone. J is TRBJ2-5 and V is TRBV19; 13 bases fit TRBD2. Trimming cost V 1 base and J 5 bases; bases outside gene matches: 7. CDR1 LNHDA and CDR2 SQIVND come from the germline V gene (reference sequence). The CDR3 contains 17 residues. The CDR3, as DNA: TGTGCCAGTAGTATAGGCCGCACTAGCGGGAGGGTGGAGACCCAGTACTTC. Protein product: CASSIGRTSGRVETQYF. Supplemented by reference TRBV19 and TRBJ2-5, the full variable domain reads DGGITQSPKYLFRKEGQNVTLSCEQNLNHDAMYWYRQDPGQGLRLIYYSQIVNDFQKGDIAEGYSVSREKKESFPLTVTSAQKNPTAFYLCASSIGRTSGRVETQYFGPGTRLLVL.

This rearrangement joins TRBV27 to TRBJ2-3; D is unclear. This CDR3 region has 18 residues. CDR1 and CDR2 from the germline V gene are MNHEY and SMNVEV (reference sequence). V gave up 0 bases and J gave up 2 bases, with 18 bases separating them. CDR3 sequence: CASSLSGRPGPPTDTQYF. The CDR3 DNA reads TGTGCCAGCAGTTTATCGGGCCGGCCCGGTCCCCCCACAGATACGCAGTATTTT.

The chain joins TRBV7-9 to TRBJ1-3; D remains ambiguous. V was cut by 0 bases and J by 0 bases, with 3 bases left in between. This CDR3 contains 14 residues. The germline gives CDR1 SEHNR, CDR2 FQNEAQ (reference sequence). The CDR3 DNA reads TGTGCCAGCAGCTTAGCCCTCTCTGGAAACACCATATATTTT. This sequence encodes CASSLALSGNTIYF.

The chain combines TRBV30 with TRBJ2-1, with 10 bases aligning to TRBD2. The germline gives CDR1 GTSNPN, CDR2 SVGIG (reference sequence). V was pared by 2 bases and J by 7 bases, with 8 bases of the junction left unmatched. The CDR3 loop spans 15 amino acids. This chain's CDR3 is CAWSRGGTSVNEQFF. In DNA form, the CDR3 reads TGTGCCTGGAGTAGAGGCGGGACTAGCGTGAATGAGCAGTTCTTC. Drawing the rest from reference TRBV30 and TRBJ2-1, the complete variable domain is SQTIHQWPATLVQPVGSPLSLECTVEGTSNPNLYWYRQAAGRGLQLLFYSVGIGQISSEVPQNLSASRPQDRQFILSSKKLLLSDSGFYLCAWSRGGTSVNEQFFGPGTRLTVL.

The V gene is TRBV28, the J gene TRBJ1-1, with no clear D. The length of the CDR3 is 15 residues. Germline loops: CDR1 MDHEN, CDR2 SYDVKM. V was pared by 7 bases and J by 1 base, with 16 bases between. This chain's CDR3 is CASNPLSPRNTEAFF. The CDR3 bases are TGTGCCAGCAACCCTTTATCCCCGAGGAACACTGAAGCTTTCTTT.

The V call is TRBV30, the J call TRBJ2-7; TRBD1 matches at 8 bases. The CDR3 is 12 amino acids. V shed 5 bases and J 3 bases; nucleotides not matched to a gene: 3. CDR1 GTSNPN and CDR2 SVGIG come from the germline V gene (reference sequence). The CDR3 region is CAWGQGNYEQYF. DNA for the CDR3: TGTGCCTGGGGACAGGGCAACTACGAGCAGTACTTC.

The chain links TRBV27 to TRBJ1-2; weak D call: TRBD1 (6 bases). From germline, CDR1 is MNHEY and CDR2 SMNVEV (reference sequence). V gave up 8 bases and J gave up 4 bases, with 17 bases separating them. The CDR3 extends over 14 amino acids. CDR3 DNA: TGTGCCAGCGGAACAGGGAATCCCCCCTATGGCTACACCTTC. It specifies CASGTGNPPYGYTF.

The rearrangement links TRBV5-1 to TRBJ2-2; D is unresolved. CDR1 is SGHRS and CDR2 is YFSETQ in the germline V gene. V gave up 2 bases and J gave up 2 bases, with 10 bases separating them. This CDR3 contains 15 residues. The CDR3 DNA follows: TGCGCCAGCAGCTTAACTCCACCCAACACCGGGGAGCTGTTTTTT. Its translation is CASSLTPPNTGELFF.

This clone has a single count. The V call is TRBV6-1, the J call TRBJ1-2, with D possibly TRBD1 on 6 matching bases. CDR1 is MNHNS, CDR2 SASEGT, per germline. V lost 8 bases, J lost 4 bases, and 14 bases lay in between. The CDR3 consists of 13 residues. The CDR3 DNA sequence: TGTGCCAGCTCCCAGGGGTTGGCCTATGGCTACACCTTC. Protein: CASSQGLAYGYTF.

J is TRBJ1-2 and V is TRBV5-1, with D uncertain. The CDR3 covers 15 residues. V dropped 0 bases and J dropped 0 bases, with 9 bases sitting between them. CDR1 and CDR2 from the germline V gene are SGHRS and YFSETQ. CDR3: CASSLAGGTNYGYTF. The CDR3, as DNA: TGCGCCAGCAGCTTGGCCGGCGGAACTAACTATGGCTACACCTTC.

The chain uses TRBV7-3 and TRBJ2-1, with 10 nucleotides matching TRBD1. Germline V lookup: CDR1 SGHTA, CDR2 FQGTGA. The junction had 8 bases not matched to a gene; V was cut back by 0 bases and J by 6 bases. CDR3 size: 17 residues. CDR3 loop: CASSLTRRDRGINEQFF. DNA of the CDR3: TGTGCCAGCAGCTTAACGAGAAGGGACAGGGGTATCAATGAGCAGTTCTTC.

This chain connects TRBV5-1 to TRBJ1-1, with TRBD1 matching 7 bases. The J segment lost 0 bases and the V segment lost 7 bases, leaving 6 bases of the junction unmatched. The CDR3 sequence is 14 residues long. Germline CDR1 SGHRS, CDR2 YFSETQ. The CDR3 sequence: CASRDQGVNTEAFF. CDR3 nucleotides: TGCGCCAGCCGTGACCAGGGGGTGAACACTGAAGCTTTCTTT.

The chain joins TRBV4-1 to TRBJ2-3; D is uncertain. The CDR3 has 14 residues. Germline CDR1 MGHRA, CDR2 YSYEKL. Trimming took 4 bases from V and 2 from J, leaving 10 bases between them. CDR3 coding DNA: TGCGCCAGCAGCCCACATACGTCCACAGATACGCAGTATTTT. Translating gives CASSPHTSTDTQYF.